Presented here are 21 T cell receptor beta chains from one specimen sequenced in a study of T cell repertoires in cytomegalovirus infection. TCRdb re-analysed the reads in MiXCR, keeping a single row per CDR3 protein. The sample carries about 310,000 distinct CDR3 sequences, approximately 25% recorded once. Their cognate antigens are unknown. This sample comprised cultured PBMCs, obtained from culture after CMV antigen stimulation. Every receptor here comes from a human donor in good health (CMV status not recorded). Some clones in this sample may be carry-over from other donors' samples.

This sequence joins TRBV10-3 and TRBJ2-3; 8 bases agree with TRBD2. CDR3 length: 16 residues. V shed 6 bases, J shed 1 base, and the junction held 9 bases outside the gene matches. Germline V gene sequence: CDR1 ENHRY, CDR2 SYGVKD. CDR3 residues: CAISNLAGRGTDTQYF. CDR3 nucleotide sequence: TGTGCCATCAGCAACCTAGCGGGCAGGGGCACAGATACGCAGTATTTT.

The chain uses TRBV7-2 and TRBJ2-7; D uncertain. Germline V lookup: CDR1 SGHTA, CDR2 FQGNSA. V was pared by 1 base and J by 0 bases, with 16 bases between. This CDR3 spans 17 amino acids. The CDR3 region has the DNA TGTGCCAGCAGCTTAGGGTGTCTGGGTATTTTCTCCTACGAGCAGTACTTC. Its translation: CASSLGCLGIFSYEQYF.

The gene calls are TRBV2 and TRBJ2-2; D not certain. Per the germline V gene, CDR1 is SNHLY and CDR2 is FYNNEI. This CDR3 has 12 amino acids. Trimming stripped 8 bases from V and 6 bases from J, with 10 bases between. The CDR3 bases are TGTGCCAGCCAAAATCGGGCCGGGGAGCTGTTTTTT. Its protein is CASQNRAGELFF.

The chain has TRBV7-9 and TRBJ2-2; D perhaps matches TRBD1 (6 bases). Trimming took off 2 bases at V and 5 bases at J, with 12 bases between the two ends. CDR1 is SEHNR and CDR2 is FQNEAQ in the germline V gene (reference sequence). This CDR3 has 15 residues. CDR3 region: CASSLWDTETGELFF. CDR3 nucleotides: TGTGCCAGCAGCTTATGGGACACAGAGACCGGGGAGCTGTTTTTT.

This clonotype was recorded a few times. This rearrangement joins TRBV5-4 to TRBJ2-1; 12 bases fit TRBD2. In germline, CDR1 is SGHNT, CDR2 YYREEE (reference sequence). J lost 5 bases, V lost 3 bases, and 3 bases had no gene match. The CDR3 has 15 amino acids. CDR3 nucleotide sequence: TGTGCCAGCAGCTGGAGACTAGCGGGGGACAATGAGCAGTTCTTC. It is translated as CASSWRLAGDNEQFF.

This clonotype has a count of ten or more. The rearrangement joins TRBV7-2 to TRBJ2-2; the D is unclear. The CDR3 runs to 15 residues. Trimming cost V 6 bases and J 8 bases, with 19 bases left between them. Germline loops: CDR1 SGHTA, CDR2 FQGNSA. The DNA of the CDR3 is TGTGCCAGCAGACAAAGGCGTGGTGATAAGGGGGAGCTGTTTTTT. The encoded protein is CASRQRRGDKGELFF. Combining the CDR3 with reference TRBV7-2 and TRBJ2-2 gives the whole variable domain GAGVSQSPSNKVTEKGKDVELRCDPISGHTALYWYRQSLGQGLEFLIYFQGNSAPDKSGLPSDRFSAERTGGSVSTLTIQRTQQEDSAVYLCASRQRRGDKGELFFGEGSRLTVL.

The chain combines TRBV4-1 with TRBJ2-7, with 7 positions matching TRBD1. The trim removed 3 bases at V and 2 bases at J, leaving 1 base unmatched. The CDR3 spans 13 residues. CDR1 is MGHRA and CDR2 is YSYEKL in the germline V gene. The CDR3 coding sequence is TGCGCCAGCAGCCAGGGACAGACCTACGAGCAGTACTTC. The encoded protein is CASSQGQTYEQYF.

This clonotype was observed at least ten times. CDR3 DNA: TGTGCCAGCAGCTCCTACGGGACTAGCGGGAGGTCCCAATCAATATTCTTCTTATACAATGAGCAGTTCTTC. Translated: CASSSYGTSGRSQSIFFLYNEQFF. The chain uses TRBV7-3 and TRBJ2-1; 15 nucleotides agree with TRBD2. V lost 4 bases, J lost 4 bases, and 26 bases stayed unmatched. Per germline, CDR1 SGHTA and CDR2 FQGTGA. This CDR3 is built from 24 residues.

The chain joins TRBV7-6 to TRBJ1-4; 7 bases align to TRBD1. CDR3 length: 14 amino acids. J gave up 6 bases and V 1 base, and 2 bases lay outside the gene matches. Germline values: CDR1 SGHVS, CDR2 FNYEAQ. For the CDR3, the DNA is TGTGCCAGCAGCTTAGGTCAGGGGGATGAAAAACTGTTTTTT. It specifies CASSLGQGDEKLFF.

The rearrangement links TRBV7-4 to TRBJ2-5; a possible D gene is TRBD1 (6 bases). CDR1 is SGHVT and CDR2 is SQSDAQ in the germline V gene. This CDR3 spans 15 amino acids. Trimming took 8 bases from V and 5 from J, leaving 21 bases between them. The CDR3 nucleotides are TGTGCCAGCCTTCAGCGGACAGAAAAGGGGGAGACCCAGTACTTC. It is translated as CASLQRTEKGETQYF. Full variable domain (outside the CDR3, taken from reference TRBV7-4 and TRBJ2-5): GAGVSQSPRYKVAKRGRDVALRCDSISGHVTLYWYRQTLGQGSEVLTYSQSDAQRDKSGRPSGRFSAERPERSVSTLKIQRTEQGDSAVYLCASLQRTEKGETQYFGPGTRLLVL.

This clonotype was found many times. The CDR3 loop reads CASSVGTRSEQYV. In DNA, the CDR3 is TGTGCCAGCAGCGTTGGTACTAGATCCGAGCAGTACGTC. The rearrangement uses TRBV7-2 and TRBJ2-7, with D perhaps matching TRBD2 (5 bases). CDR3 length: 13 amino acids. Germline V gene data show CDR1 as SGHTA and CDR2 as FQGNSA. V was shortened by 5 bases and J by 6 bases, with 14 bases between the two germline ends.

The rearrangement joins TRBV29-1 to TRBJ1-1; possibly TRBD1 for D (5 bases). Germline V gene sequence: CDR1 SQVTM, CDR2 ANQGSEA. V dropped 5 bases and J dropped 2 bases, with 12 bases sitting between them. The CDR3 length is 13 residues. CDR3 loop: CSVREQVNTEAFF. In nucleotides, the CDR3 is TGCAGCGTTCGAGAACAGGTTAACACTGAAGCTTTCTTT.

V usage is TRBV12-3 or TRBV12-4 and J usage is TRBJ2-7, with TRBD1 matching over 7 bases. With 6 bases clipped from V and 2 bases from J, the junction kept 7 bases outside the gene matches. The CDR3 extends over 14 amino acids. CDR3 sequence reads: CASRRQGHPYEQYF. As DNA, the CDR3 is TGTGCCAGCAGGAGACAGGGCCACCCCTACGAGCAGTACTTC.

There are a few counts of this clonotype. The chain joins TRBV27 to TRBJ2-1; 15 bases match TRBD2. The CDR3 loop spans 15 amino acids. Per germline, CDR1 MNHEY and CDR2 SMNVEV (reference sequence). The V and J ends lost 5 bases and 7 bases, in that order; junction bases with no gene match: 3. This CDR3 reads CASSRTSGRGNEQFF. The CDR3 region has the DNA TGTGCCAGCAGTAGGACTAGCGGGAGGGGAAATGAGCAGTTCTTC.

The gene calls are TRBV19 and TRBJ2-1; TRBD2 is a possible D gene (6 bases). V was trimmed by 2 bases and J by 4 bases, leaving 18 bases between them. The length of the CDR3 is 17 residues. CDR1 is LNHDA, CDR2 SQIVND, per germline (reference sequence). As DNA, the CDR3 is TGTGCCAGTAGTATATTACCCCTAGCGACCTCATACAATGAGCAGTTCTTC. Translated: CASSILPLATSYNEQFF.

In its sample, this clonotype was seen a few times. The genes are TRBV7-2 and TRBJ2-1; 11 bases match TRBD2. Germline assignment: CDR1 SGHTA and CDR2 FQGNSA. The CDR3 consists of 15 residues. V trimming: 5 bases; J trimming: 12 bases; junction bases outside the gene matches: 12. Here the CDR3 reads CASSLYGTSGDGQFF. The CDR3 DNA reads TGTGCCAGCAGCCTGTACGGGACTAGCGGAGATGGGCAGTTCTTC.

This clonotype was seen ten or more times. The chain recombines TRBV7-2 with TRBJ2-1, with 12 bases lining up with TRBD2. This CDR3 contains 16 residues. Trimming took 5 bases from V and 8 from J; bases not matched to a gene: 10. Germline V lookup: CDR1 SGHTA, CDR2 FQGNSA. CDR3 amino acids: CASSPPRLAGADEQFF. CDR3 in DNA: TGTGCCAGCAGCCCCCCACGACTAGCGGGAGCTGATGAGCAGTTCTTC.

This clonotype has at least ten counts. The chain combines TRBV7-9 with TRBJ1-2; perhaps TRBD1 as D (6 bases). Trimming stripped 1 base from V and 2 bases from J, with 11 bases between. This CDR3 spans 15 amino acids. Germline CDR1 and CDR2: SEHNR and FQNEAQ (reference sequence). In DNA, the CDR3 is TGTGCCAGCAGCTTAGAGAGAGGGGGGAACTATGGCTACACCTTC. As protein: CASSLERGGNYGYTF.

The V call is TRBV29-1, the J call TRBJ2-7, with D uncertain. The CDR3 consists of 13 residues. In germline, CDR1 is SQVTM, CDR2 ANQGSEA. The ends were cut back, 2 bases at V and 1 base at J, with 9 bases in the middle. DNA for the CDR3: TGCAGCGTTGAACAGGACGCTTCCTACGAGCAGTACTTC. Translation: CSVEQDASYEQYF.

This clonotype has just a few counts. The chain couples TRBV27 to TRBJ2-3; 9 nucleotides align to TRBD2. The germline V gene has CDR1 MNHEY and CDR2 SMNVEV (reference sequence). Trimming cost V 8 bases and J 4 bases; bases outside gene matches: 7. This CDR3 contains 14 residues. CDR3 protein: CASGLSGSADTQYF. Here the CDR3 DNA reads TGTGCCAGCGGACTTAGCGGGAGTGCAGATACGCAGTATTTT.

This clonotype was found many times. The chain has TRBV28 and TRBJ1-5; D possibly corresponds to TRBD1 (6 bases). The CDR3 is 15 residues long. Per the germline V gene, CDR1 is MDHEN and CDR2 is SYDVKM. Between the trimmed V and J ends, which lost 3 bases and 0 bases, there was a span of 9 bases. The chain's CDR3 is CASSLRGFSNQPQHF. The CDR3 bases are TGTGCCAGCAGTTTGAGGGGGTTTAGCAATCAGCCCCAGCATTTT.